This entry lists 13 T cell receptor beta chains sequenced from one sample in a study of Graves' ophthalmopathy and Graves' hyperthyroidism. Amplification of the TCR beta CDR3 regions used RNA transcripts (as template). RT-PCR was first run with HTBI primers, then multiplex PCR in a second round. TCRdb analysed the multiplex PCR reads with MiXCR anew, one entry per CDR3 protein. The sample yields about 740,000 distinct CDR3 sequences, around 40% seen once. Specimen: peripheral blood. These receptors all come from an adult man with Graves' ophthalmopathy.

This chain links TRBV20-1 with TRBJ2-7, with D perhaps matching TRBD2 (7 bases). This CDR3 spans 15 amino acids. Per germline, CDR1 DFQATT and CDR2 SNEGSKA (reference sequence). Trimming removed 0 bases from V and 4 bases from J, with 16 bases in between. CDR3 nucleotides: TGCAGTGCTAGAGATCCGGGCAGGGGAGGGTACGAGCAGTACTTC. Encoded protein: CSARDPGRGGYEQYF.

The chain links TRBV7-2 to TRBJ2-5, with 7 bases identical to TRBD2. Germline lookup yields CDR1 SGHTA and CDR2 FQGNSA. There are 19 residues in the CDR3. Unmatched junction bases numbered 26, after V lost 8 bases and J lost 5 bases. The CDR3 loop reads CASPGGRLAGAQGRETQYF. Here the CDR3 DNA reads TGTGCCAGCCCTGGGGGTCGTTTGGCGGGAGCCCAAGGGCGGGAGACCCAGTACTTC.

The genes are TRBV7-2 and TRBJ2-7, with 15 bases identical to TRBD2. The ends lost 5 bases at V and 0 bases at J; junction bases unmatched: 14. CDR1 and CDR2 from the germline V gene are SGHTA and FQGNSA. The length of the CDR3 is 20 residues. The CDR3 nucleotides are TGTGCCAGCAGCGGGCGGGGACTAGCGGGAGGAGAGGGTGGCTCCTACGAGCAGTACTTC. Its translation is CASSGRGLAGGEGGSYEQYF.

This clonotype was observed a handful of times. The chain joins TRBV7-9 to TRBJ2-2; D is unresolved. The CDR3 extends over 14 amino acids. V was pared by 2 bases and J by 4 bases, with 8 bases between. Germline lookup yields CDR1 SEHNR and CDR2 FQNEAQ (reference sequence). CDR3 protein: CASSLMGFTGELFF. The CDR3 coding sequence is TGTGCCAGCAGCTTAATGGGGTTCACCGGGGAGCTGTTTTTT.

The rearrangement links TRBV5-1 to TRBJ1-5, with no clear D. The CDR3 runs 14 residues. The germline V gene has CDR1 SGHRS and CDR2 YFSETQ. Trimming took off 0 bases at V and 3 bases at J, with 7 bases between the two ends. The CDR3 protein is CASSLDGINQPQHF. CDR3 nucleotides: TGCGCCAGCAGCTTGGACGGCATCAATCAGCCCCAGCATTTT.

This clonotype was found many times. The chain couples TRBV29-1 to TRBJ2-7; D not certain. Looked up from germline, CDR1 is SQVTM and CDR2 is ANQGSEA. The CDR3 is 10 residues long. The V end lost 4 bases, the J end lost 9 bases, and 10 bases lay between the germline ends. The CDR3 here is CSVGTNPQYF. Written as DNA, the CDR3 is TGCAGCGTTGGGACGAACCCGCAGTACTTC.

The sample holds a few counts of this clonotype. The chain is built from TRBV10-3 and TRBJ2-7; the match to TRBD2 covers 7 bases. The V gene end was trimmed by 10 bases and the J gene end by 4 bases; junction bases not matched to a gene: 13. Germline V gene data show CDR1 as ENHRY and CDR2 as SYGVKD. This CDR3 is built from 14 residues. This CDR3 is CASTKAGIGYEQYF. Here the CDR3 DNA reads TGTGCCAGCACCAAAGCGGGAATCGGGTACGAGCAGTACTTC.

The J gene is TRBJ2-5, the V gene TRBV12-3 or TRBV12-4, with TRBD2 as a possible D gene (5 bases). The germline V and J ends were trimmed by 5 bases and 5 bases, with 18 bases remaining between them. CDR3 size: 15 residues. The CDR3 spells CASSRGFPGGETQYF. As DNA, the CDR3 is TGTGCCAGCAGTCGAGGCTTTCCCGGAGGCGAGACCCAGTACTTC.

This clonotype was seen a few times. The CDR3 loop reads CSVGVGGGNQETQYF. CDR3 DNA sequence: TGCAGCGTTGGAGTCGGCGGGGGAAATCAAGAGACCCAGTACTTC. This chain uses TRBV29-1 with TRBJ2-5, with 7 bases lining up with TRBD2. The CDR3 runs 15 residues. V trimming: 4 bases; J trimming: 2 bases; junction bases outside the gene matches: 10. Germline V gene lookup returns CDR1 SQVTM and CDR2 ANQGSEA.

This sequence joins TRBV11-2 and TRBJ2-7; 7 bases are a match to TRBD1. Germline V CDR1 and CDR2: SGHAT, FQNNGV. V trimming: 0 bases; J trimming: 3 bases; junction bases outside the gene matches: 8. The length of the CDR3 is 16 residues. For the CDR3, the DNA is TGTGCCAGCAGCTTAGATCCTGGACAGGCCCTCTACGAGCAGTACTTC. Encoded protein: CASSLDPGQALYEQYF.

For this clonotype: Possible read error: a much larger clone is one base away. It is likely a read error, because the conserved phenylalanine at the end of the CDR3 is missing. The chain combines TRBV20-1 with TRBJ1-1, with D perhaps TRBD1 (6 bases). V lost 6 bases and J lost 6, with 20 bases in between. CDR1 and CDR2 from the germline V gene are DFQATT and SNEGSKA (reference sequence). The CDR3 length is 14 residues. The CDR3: CSAQTGRRVAEAFS. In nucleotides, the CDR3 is TGCAGTGCCCAGACAGGTCGTAGAGTGGCTGAAGCTTTCTCT.

In DNA, the CDR3 is TGTGCCAGCAGCGTAGTCTGGGGGGGCGACAATGAGCAGTTCTTC. Translation: CASSVVWGGDNEQFF. The chain has TRBV9 and TRBJ2-7, with D tentatively TRBD2 (7 bases). The J call may be incorrect, as the DNA end agrees better with TRBJ2-1. This CDR3 has 15 residues. Germline values: CDR1 SGDLS, CDR2 YYNGEE.

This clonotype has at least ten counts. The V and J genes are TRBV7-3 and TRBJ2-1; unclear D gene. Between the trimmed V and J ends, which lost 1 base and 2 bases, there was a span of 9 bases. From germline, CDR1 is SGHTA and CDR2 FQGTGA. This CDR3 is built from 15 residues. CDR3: CASSLIAGPYNEQFF. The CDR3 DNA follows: TGTGCCAGCAGCTTAATTGCCGGGCCCTACAATGAGCAGTTCTTC. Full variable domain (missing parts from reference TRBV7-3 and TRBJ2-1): GAGVSQTPSNKVTEKGKYVELRCDPISGHTALYWYRQSLGQGPEFLIYFQGTGAADDSGLPNDRFFAVRPEGSVSTLKIQRTERGDSAVYLCASSLIAGPYNEQFFGPGTRLTVL.